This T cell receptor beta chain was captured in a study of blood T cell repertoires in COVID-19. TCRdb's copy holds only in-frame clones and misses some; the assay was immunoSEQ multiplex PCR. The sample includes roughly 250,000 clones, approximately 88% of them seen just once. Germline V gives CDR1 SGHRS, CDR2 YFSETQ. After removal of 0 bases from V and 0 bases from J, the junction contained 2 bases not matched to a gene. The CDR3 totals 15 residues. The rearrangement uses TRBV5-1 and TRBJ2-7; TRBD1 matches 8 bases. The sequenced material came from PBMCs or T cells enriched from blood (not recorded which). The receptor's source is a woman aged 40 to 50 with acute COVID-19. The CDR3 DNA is TGCGCCAGCAGCTTGGGGCAGGGGGCCTCCTACGAGCAGTACTTC. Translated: CASSLGQGASYEQYF. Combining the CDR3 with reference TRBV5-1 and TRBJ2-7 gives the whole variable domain KAGVTQTPRYLIKTRGQQVTLSCSPISGHRSVSWYQQTPGQGLQFLFEYFSETQRNKGNFPGRFSGRQFSNSRSEMNVSTLELGDSALYLCASSLGQGASYEQYFGPGTRLTVT.